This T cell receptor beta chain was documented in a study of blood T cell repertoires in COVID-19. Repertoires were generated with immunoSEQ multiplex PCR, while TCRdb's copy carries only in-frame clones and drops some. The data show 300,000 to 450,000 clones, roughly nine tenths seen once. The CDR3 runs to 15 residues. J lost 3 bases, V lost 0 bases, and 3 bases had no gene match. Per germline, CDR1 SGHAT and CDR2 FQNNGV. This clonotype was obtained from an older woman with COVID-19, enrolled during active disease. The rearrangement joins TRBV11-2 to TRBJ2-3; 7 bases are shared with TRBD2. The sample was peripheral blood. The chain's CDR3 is CASSLDTSATDTQYF. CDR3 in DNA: TGTGCCAGCAGCTTAGATACTAGCGCGACAGATACGCAGTATTTT.